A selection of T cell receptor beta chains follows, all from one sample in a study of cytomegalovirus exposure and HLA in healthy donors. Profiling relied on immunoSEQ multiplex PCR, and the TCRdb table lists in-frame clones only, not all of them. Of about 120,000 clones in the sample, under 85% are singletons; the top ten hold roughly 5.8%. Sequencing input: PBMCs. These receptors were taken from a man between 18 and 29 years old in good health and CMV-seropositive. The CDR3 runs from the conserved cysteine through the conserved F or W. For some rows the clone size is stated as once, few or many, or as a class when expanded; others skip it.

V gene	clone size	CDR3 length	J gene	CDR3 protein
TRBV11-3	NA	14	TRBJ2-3	CASSRDSLTDTQYF
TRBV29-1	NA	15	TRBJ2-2	CSVLGLAENTGELFF
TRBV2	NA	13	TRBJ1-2	CASSADGRVGYTF
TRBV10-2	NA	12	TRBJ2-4	CASGQDSNSQYF
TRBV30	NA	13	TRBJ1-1	CAWSGRGGTEAFF
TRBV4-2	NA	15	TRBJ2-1	CASSQSSGSFNEQFF
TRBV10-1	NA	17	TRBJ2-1	CASSDHTGGESYNEQFF
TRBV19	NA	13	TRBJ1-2	CASSIGGGDGYTF
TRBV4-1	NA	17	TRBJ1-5	CASSQPSRGRSNQPQHF
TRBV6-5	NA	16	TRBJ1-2	CASSYSKGAQDYGYTF
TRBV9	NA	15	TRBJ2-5	CASSAGTGLQETQYF
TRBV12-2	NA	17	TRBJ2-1	CASRYRLAGSLRNEQFF
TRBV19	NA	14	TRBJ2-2	CATGTGVNTGELFF
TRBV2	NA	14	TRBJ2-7	CASMRRATSYEQYF
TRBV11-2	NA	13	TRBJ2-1	CASSLDRQDEQFF
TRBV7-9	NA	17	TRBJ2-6	CSSSSWTGTSGANVLTF
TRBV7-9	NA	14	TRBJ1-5	CASSRDRGNQPQHF
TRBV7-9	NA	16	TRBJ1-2	CASSPADRPTNYGYTF
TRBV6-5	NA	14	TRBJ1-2	CASSPTGTHYGYTF
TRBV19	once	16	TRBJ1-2	CASSIGAIGRFYGYTF
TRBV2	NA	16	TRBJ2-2	CASVPRRQGEAGELFF
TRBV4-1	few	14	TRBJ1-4	CASSQGQGNEKLFF
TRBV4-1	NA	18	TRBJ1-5	CASSQVWGPIFINQPQHF
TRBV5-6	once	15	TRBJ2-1	CASSYRGLRINEQFF
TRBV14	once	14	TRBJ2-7	CASSQRQGSYEQYF
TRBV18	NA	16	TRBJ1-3	CASSPETSSSGNTIYF
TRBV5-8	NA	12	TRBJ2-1	CASSPRYNEQFF
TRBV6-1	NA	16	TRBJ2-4	CASSEGQGLTKNSQYF
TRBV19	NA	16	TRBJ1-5	CASSPIDSRLGQPQHF
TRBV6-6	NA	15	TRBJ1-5	CASSYQGQGLQPQHF
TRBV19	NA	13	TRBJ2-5	CASSILGGGEQYF
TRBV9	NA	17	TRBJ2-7	CASSVGVGMDSSYEQYF
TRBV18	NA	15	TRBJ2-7	CASSPPLAGGGEQYF
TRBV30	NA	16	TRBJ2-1	CAWSVLAGGSYNEQFF
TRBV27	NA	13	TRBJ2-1	CASSLSATREQFF
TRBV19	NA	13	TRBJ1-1	CASSQDTNTEAFF
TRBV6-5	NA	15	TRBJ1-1	CASSSYRARNTEAFF